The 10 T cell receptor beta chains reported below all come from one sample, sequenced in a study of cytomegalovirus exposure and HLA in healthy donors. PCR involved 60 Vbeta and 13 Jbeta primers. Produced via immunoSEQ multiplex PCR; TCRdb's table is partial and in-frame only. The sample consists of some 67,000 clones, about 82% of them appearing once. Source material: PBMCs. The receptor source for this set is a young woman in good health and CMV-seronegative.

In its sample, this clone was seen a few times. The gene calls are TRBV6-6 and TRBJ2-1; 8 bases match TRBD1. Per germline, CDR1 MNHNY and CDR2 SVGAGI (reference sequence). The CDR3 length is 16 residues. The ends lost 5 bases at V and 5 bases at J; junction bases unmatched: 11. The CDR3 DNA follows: TGTGCCAGCAGTCCCCCCGCGGACAGGGTGAACAATGAGCAGTTCTTC. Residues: CASSPPADRVNNEQFF.

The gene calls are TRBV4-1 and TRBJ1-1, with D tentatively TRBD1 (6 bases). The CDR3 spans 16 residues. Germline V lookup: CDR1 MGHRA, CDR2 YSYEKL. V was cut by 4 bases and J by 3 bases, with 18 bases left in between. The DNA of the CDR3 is TGCGCCAGCAGCCGCGGGACCTCGGGGGGCGACACTGAAGCTTTCTTT. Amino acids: CASSRGTSGGDTEAFF.

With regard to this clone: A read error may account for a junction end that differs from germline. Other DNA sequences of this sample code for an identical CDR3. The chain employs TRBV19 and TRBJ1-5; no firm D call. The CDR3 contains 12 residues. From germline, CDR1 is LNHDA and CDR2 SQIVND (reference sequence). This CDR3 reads CASSLGLEPQHF. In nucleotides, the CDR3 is TGTGCTAGTAGTCTAGGGCTGGAGCCCCAGCATTTT.

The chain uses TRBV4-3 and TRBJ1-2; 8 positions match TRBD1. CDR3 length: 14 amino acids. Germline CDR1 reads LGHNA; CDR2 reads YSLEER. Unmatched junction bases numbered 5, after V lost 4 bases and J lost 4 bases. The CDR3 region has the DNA TGCGCCAGCAGCCCACGGACAGGGAGCTATGGCTACACCTTC. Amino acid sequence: CASSPRTGSYGYTF.

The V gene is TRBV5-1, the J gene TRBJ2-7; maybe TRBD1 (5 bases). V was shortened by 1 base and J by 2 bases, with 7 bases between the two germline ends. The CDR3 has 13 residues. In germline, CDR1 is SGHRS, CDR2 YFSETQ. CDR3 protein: CASSLTGAYEQYF. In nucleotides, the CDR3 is TGCGCCAGCAGCTTGACAGGAGCCTACGAGCAGTACTTC.

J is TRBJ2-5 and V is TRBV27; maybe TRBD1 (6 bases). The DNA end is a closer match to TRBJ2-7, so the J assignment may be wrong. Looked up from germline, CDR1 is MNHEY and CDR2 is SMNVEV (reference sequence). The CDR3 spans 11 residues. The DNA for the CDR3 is TGTGCCAGCAGTTGGGGGCACGAGCAGTACTTC. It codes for CASSWGHEQYF.

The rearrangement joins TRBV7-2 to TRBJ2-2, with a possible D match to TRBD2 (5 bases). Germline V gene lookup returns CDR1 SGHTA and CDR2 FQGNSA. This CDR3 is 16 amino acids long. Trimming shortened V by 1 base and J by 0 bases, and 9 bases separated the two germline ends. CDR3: CASSLGPGTNTGELFF. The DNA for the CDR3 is TGTGCCAGCAGCTTAGGTCCGGGGACGAACACCGGGGAGCTGTTTTTT.

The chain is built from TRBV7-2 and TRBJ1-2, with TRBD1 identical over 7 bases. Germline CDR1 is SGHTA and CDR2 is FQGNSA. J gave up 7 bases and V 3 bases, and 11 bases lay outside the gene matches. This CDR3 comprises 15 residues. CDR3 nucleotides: TGTGCCAGCAGCTTTTCGACAGGGTGGTACTTTGGCTACACCTTC. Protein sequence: CASSFSTGWYFGYTF.

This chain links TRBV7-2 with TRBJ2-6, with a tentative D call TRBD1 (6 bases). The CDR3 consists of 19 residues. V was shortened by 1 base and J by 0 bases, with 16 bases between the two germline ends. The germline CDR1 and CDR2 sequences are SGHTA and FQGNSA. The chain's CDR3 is CASSLVGWGRSSGANVLTF. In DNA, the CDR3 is TGTGCCAGCAGCTTAGTCGGATGGGGGCGGAGCTCTGGGGCCAACGTCCTGACTTTC.

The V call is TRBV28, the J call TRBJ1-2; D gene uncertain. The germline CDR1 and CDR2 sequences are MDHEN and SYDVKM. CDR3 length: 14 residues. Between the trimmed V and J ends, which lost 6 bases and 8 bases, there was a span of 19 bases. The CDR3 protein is CASSYPPTEEGYTF. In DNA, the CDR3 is TGTGCCAGCAGCTACCCCCCAACGGAGGAGGGCTACACCTTC.